Below, one TCR beta chain is given with its context. Many counts were recorded for this clone. The antigen this receptor binds is unknown. Base qualities are missing; no much larger clone stands one base away. Distinct nucleotide sequences in the sample also encode this CDR3. The sample belongs to a study of metastatic and nonmetastatic thyroid tumors (dated by TCRdb to 2020 to 2022). As for the study more broadly: For patients with malignant and with benign thyroid disease, the researchers compared repertoires between peripheral blood samples and tumor or nodule tissue samples. The investigation overall reported the following: In both blood and tumor samples, TCR beta diversity was reported to be significantly higher in malignant tumors than in benign nodules.

No treatment had been received by any patient before thyroid surgery. The study retrospectively analysed patient clinical samples collected from about 2011 to 2018 using T-cell receptor beta sequencing. Library preparation employed PCR. Sequencing took place on an Illumina HiSeq 4000. High-throughput sequencing was used to profile the TCR beta-chain CDR3 region of each patient. In the original analysis: A classifier to discriminate distant-metastatic papillary thyroid cancer patients was built from CDR3 differences across clinicopathological groups. Repertoire diversity was assessed with the Shannon index, and tumor-blood repertoire similarity with the Morisita-Horn index. TCRdb handled the public reads itself, with Q25 trimming in fastp and clone calling in MiXCR, and kept productive beta chains. The V and J calls and clone size come from TCRdb's table, not from the authors' own analysis. The sample yields tens of thousands of clones; 20% to 25% were counted once. About 4.6% of the sample lies in the top ten.

Here V drops 3 bases and J drops 2 bases, and the junction holds 4 bases not matched to any gene. The CDR3, cysteine through phenylalanine, is 15 amino acids long. The sequence is cut down to CDR3 DNA, 45 bases in frame from base 1. The germline V gene gives CDR1 as LGHNA and CDR2 as YNFKEQ. The V and J segments used are TRBV4-2 and TRBJ2-7; TRBD1 aligns with 10 central bases. The sample was adjacent normal tissue. This clonotype originated in a female donor with papillary thyroid cancer or a benign thyroid nodule (not recorded which). Some clones in this sample may be carry-over from other donors' samples. The nucleotide sequence reads as follows: TGTGCCAGCAGCCAGCCTGGACAGGGGGCCTACGAGCAGTACTTC. This is translated as CASSQPGQGAYEQYF.